Following are 21 T cell receptor beta chains from one sample sequenced in a study of a mutant IDH1 vaccine in newly diagnosed glioma. As to time point: week 47, end of study. Vaccination used 300 ug of mutant IDH1 20-mer peptide per dose, with topical imiquimod. The antigens these receptors bind are not known. Generated by immunoSEQ multiplex PCR, the TCRdb table keeps only in-frame clones and is missing some. The table has about 59,000 clones, about four fifths seen once. The sequences come from PBMCs, collected from a glioma patient whose treatment included an IDH1 peptide vaccine. The receptors here all came from a man younger than 45 with glioma.

V is TRBV6-1 and J is TRBJ1-2; a weak D match, TRBD1 (5 bases). The CDR3 consists of 14 residues. Germline values: CDR1 MNHNS, CDR2 SASEGT. Trimming took off 4 bases at V and 1 base at J, with 10 bases between the two ends. The CDR3 region has the DNA TGTGCCAGCAGTGGTCGACAGAATAACTATGGCTACACCTTC. It specifies CASSGRQNNYGYTF.

The rearrangement uses TRBV6-5 and TRBJ1-3; D not certain. Germline assignment: CDR1 MNHEY and CDR2 SVGAGI. The V and J ends lost 6 bases and 4 bases respectively, with 13 bases between them. The CDR3 is made up of 14 amino acids. CDR3 sequence: CASSGRVSGNTIYF. In DNA, the CDR3 is TGTGCCAGCAGCGGAAGGGTGTCCGGAAACACCATATATTTT.

This chain uses TRBV5-1 with TRBJ2-7, with D possibly being TRBD2 (5 bases). Trimming took 2 bases from V and 3 from J, leaving 15 bases between them. Germline CDR1 SGHRS, CDR2 YFSETQ. This CDR3 is built from 15 residues. The CDR3 DNA reads TGCGCCAGCAGCTTAACATACGGACTGAGCTACGAGCAGTACTTC. Translation gives CASSLTYGLSYEQYF.

This chain connects TRBV19 to TRBJ2-5; D unclear. The CDR3 runs 13 residues. Trimming pared 0 bases from V and 5 bases from J, leaving 7 bases between. CDR1 is LNHDA and CDR2 is SQIVND in the germline V gene (reference sequence). CDR3 in DNA: TGTGCCAGTAGTATAGATGGGGTTGAGACCCAGTACTTC. Translation: CASSIDGVETQYF.

The rearrangement joins TRBV4-1 to TRBJ1-5; no clear D gene. The CDR3 length is 14 residues. V was shortened by 3 bases and J by 2 bases, with 8 bases between the two germline ends. Germline CDR1 and CDR2: MGHRA and YSYEKL. The CDR3, as DNA: TGCGCCAGCAGCCACGCAGTAGGCAATCAGCCCCAGCATTTT. It yields the protein CASSHAVGNQPQHF.

The chain recombines TRBV7-2 with TRBJ1-5; 8 bases agree with TRBD1. Germline V gene data show CDR1 as SGHTA and CDR2 as FQGNSA. Trimming at V came to 4 bases and at J to 5 bases, leaving 7 bases not matched to a gene. The CDR3 contains 15 residues. This CDR3 is CASSSRQGWDQPQHF. The CDR3 bases are TGTGCCAGCAGCTCGAGACAGGGGTGGGATCAGCCCCAGCATTTT.

V is TRBV28 and J is TRBJ1-5; a possible D gene is TRBD1 (5 bases). The V gene's germline CDR1 is MDHEN and CDR2 SYDVKM. There are 16 residues in the CDR3. Trimming cost V 1 base and J 0 bases, with 10 bases left between them. As DNA, the CDR3 is TGTGCCAGCAGTTTATCAGGGTCCTATAGCAATCAGCCCCAGCATTTT. Translation: CASSLSGSYSNQPQHF.

J is TRBJ2-7 and V is TRBV6-5; 7 bases map to TRBD1. CDR3 size: 15 residues. Germline V gene data show CDR1 as MNHEY and CDR2 as SVGAGI. The trim removed 2 bases at V and 0 bases at J, leaving 4 bases unmatched. CDR3: CASSYQTGSSYEQYF. The CDR3 DNA is TGTGCCAGCAGTTACCAGACAGGGTCCTCCTACGAGCAGTACTTC.

This clone appeared a few times. As DNA, the CDR3 is TGCAGCGTTCTCTTCTTCGTGAACACTGAAGCTTTCTTT. Its translation is CSVLFFVNTEAFF. The V gene is TRBV29-1, the J gene TRBJ1-1; the D is unclear. Per the germline V gene, CDR1 is SQVTM and CDR2 is ANQGSEA. V shed 5 bases and J shed 0 bases, with 10 bases lying between them. This CDR3 has 13 amino acids.

The V and J genes are TRBV7-2 and TRBJ2-1; no definite D call. The germline V and J ends were trimmed by 5 bases and 4 bases, with 15 bases remaining between them. The CDR3 is made up of 15 amino acids. The V gene's germline CDR1 is SGHTA and CDR2 FQGNSA. As DNA, the CDR3 is TGTGCCAGCAGCCCCGATAGGGCCGGGTACAATGAGCAGTTCTTC. This sequence encodes CASSPDRAGYNEQFF.

The chain has TRBV28 and TRBJ2-5, with D maybe TRBD1 (7 bases). Germline loops: CDR1 MDHEN, CDR2 SYDVKM. Deletions cut 3 bases from V and 5 bases from J, with 22 bases between. The CDR3 contains 17 residues. CDR3 residues: CASSLAGLQGRRETQYF. The CDR3 region has the DNA TGTGCCAGCAGTTTGGCCGGACTACAGGGGCGGAGGGAGACCCAGTACTTC.

The chain has TRBV7-9 and TRBJ2-1; TRBD1 agrees at 8 bases. Per the germline V gene, CDR1 is SEHNR and CDR2 is FQNEAQ (reference sequence). With 1 base clipped from V and 7 bases from J, the junction kept 6 bases outside the gene matches. This CDR3 has 15 residues. CDR3 in DNA: TGTGCCAGCAGCTTAGGGACAGGGTATTCGAATGAGCAGTTCTTC. It is translated as CASSLGTGYSNEQFF.

The chain carries TRBV7-9 and TRBJ1-2; TRBD1 is a possible D gene (6 bases). In germline, CDR1 is SEHNR, CDR2 FQNEAQ (reference sequence). V was clipped by 6 bases and J by 6 bases, with 23 bases between them. The CDR3 extends over 16 amino acids. The CDR3 DNA reads TGTGCCAGCAGTTTATCTTTTTTTAGGGGGGGCCATGGCTACACCTTC. Translation gives CASSLSFFRGGHGYTF.

This chain connects TRBV19 to TRBJ2-2, with TRBD1 identical over 8 bases. The CDR3 is 15 residues long. V shed 7 bases and J 5 bases; nucleotides not matched to a gene: 9. Per the germline V gene, CDR1 is LNHDA and CDR2 is SQIVND (reference sequence). The CDR3 DNA sequence: TGTGCCAGTACCCCTACCAGGGGGCCAACCGGGGAGCTGTTTTTT. It encodes CASTPTRGPTGELFF.

The chain carries TRBV21-1 and TRBJ2-1; whether TRBD1, the table's D call, matches the DNA was not checked. TRBV21-1 is a listed pseudogene. This CDR3 is built from 20 residues. The CDR3 is CASIPPRDRDISYRDNEQFF. Here the CDR3 DNA reads TGTGCCAGCATCCCCCCCCGGGACAGGGATATTTCCTATCGGGACAATGAGCAGTTCTTC.

This clone was observed once. The chain couples TRBV28 to TRBJ1-2, with D possibly being TRBD1 (6 bases). This CDR3 contains 15 residues. Germline CDR1 MDHEN, CDR2 SYDVKM. Trimming took 3 bases from V and 4 from J, leaving 15 bases between them. CDR3 in amino acids: CASSFWGARSYGYTF. CDR3 nucleotide sequence: TGTGCCAGCAGTTTTTGGGGGGCGCGAAGCTATGGCTACACCTTC.

The rearrangement uses TRBV6-5 and TRBJ1-2, with D perhaps matching TRBD1 (6 bases). The CDR3 extends over 16 amino acids. V lost 0 bases and J 5 bases, leaving 16 bases between the germline ends. The V gene's germline CDR1 is MNHEY and CDR2 SVGAGI. CDR3 sequence reads: CASSYSGSKTGYGYTF. CDR3 nucleotides: TGTGCCAGCAGTTACTCGGGGTCAAAAACAGGGTATGGCTACACCTTC.

The V and J genes are TRBV5-1 and TRBJ2-3; D may be TRBD2 (6 bases). This CDR3 region has 17 residues. Trimming shortened V by 3 bases and J by 2 bases, and 19 bases separated the two germline ends. Germline V gives CDR1 SGHRS, CDR2 YFSETQ. The CDR3 DNA follows: TGCGCCAGCAGCTGGGGCGGGACTTCACGGTTCACAGATACGCAGTATTTT. This translates into CASSWGGTSRFTDTQYF. The full variable domain, completed using reference TRBV5-1 and TRBJ2-3, is KAGVTQTPRYLIKTRGQQVTLSCSPISGHRSVSWYQQTPGQGLQFLFEYFSETQRNKGNFPGRFSGRQFSNSRSEMNVSTLELGDSALYLCASSWGGTSRFTDTQYFGPGTRLTVL.

The chain carries TRBV18 and TRBJ2-7; weak D call: TRBD1 (8 bases). CDR3 length: 19 amino acids. Trimming took off 3 bases at V and 4 bases at J, with 28 bases between the two ends. CDR1 and CDR2 (germline): KGHSH, LQKENI. The CDR3 is CASSPIYSKQGGDQYEQYF. The CDR3, as DNA: TGTGCCAGCTCACCCATATATTCGAAACAGGGGGGGGACCAGTACGAGCAGTACTTC.

The chain links TRBV5-5 to TRBJ2-7, with 12 nucleotides matching TRBD1. This CDR3 has 14 residues. Trimming at V came to 4 bases and at J to 6 bases, leaving 5 bases not matched to a gene. From germline, CDR1 is SGHKS and CDR2 YYEKEE (reference sequence). The CDR3 sequence is CASSPGTGGAEQYF. CDR3 in DNA: TGTGCCAGCAGCCCTGGGACAGGGGGCGCCGAGCAGTACTTC.

The table lists this clone with a few counts. Other nucleotide sequences in the sample specify the same CDR3. This rearrangement joins TRBV7-9 to TRBJ1-1, with 7 bases fitting TRBD1. In germline, CDR1 is SEHNR, CDR2 FQNEAQ (reference sequence). The CDR3 has 15 amino acids. V gave up 1 base and J gave up 0 bases; unmatched junction bases: 2. The CDR3 DNA reads as TGTGCCAGCAGCTTAGGGACAGGTCTGAACACTGAAGCTTTCTTT. As protein: CASSLGTGLNTEAFF.